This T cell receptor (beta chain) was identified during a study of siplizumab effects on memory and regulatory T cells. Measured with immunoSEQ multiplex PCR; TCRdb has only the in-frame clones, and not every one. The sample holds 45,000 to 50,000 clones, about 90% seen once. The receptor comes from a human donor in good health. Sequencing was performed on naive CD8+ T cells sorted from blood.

The CDR3 sequence: CASSQGTPAYEQYF. The DNA of the CDR3 is TGCGCCAGCAGTCAAGGGACTCCGGCCTACGAGCAGTACTTC. The chain has TRBV23-1 and TRBJ2-7; D might be TRBD2 (6 bases). TRBV23-1 is annotated as an ORF whose role is uncertain. The V end was cut by 2 bases, the J end by 2 bases, with 10 bases between. CDR3 length equals 14 residues.